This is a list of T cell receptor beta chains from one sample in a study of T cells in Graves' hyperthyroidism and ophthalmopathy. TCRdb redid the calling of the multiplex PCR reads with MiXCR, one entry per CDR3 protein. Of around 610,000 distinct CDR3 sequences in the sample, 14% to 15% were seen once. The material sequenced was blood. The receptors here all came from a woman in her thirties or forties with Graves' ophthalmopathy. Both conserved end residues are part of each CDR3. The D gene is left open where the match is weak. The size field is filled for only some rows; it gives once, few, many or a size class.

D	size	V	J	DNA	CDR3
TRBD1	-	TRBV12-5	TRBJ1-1	TGTGCTAGTGGAACCGGGACAGGGGTTTCTGAAGCTTTCTTT	CASGTGTGVSEAFF
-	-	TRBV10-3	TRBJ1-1	TGTGCCATCCAGGAAAGAGCTTTCTTT	CAIQERAFF
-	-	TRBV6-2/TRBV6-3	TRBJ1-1	TGTGCCAGCAGTTACTCCCGGAGGTACACTGAAGCTTTCTTT	CASSYSRRYTEAFF
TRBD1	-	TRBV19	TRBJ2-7	TGTGCCAGTAGTATAGGACAGGGGTACGACGAGCAGTACTTC	CASSIGQGYDEQYF
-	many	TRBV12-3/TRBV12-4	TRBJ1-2	TGTGCCGGCAGTCCTCACAACTATGGCTACACCTTC	CAGSPHNYGYTF
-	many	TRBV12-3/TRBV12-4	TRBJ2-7	TGTGCCAGCAGTTTATTTCCTAGCTCCTACGAGCAGTACTTC	CASSLFPSSYEQYF
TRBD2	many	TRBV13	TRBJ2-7	TGTGCCAGCAGCCCCCAAGGGACTAGCGGGAGCCACGAGCAGTACTTC	CASSPQGTSGSHEQYF
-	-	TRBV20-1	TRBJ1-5	TGCAGTGCTAGAGCCCGGGGAGGTAGCAATCAGCCCCAGCATTTT	CSARARGGSNQPQHF
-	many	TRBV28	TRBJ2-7	TGTGCCAGCAGGTCCGGTGGGGCTGGGTCCTACGAGCAGTACTTC	CASRSGGAGSYEQYF
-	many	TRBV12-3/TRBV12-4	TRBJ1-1	TGTGCCAGCAGTTTCCGGGACACTTGGTCCTGGACTGAAGCTTTCTTT	CASSFRDTWSWTEAFF
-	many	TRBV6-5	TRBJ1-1	TGTGCCAGCAGTTTCACCGGCGGGGACACTGAAGCTTTCTTT	CASSFTGGDTEAFF
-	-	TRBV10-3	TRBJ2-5	TGTGCCATCAGTGAGTCAGGAGGACTCGGACCCCCAGAGACCCAGTACTTC	CAISESGGLGPPETQYF
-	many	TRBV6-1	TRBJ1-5	TGTGCCAGCAGCCCCCTGAGTGGCAATCAGCCCCAGCATTTT	CASSPLSGNQPQHF
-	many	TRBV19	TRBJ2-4	TGTGCCAGTAGTTTTTTCTTCGTCAATGGCAAAAACATTCAGTACTTC	CASSFFFVNGKNIQYF
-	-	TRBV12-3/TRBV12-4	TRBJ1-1	TGTGCCAGCAGCCTGAGACGGGGGAGCACCACTGAAGCTTTCTTT	CASSLRRGSTTEAFF
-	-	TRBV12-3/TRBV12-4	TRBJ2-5	TGTGCCAGCAGTCTGGACACGAACCGAGAGACCCAGTACTTC	CASSLDTNRETQYF
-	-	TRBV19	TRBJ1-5	TGTGCCAGTAGTGCTCAGAATCAGCCCCAGCATTTT	CASSAQNQPQHF
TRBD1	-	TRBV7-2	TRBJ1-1	TGTGCCAGCAGCTTAGCTCAGGGGGTGCACACTGAAGCTTTCTTT	CASSLAQGVHTEAFF
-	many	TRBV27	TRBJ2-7	TGTGCCAGCAGTTTATCTGGAGGGAACGAGCAGTACTTC	CASSLSGGNEQYF
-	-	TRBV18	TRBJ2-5	TGTGCCAGCTCACCTCAAGGCCACAGCCAAGAGACCCAGTACTTC	CASSPQGHSQETQYF
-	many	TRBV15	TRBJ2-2	TGTGCCACCAGCAGAGGGGACACCGGGGAGCTGTTTTTT	CATSRGDTGELFF
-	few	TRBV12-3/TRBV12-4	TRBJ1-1	TGTGCCAGCAGTTCAAATTCAAGGCTTAGTAAAGCTTTCTTT	CASSSNSRLSKAFF
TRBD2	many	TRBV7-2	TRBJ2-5	TGTGCCAGCAGACTAGCGGGGATTCGGGTCGAGACCCAGTACTTC	CASRLAGIRVETQYF
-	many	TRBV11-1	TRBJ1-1	TGTGCCAGCAGCTCAAACTTGGCAACAGCTTTCCCGAACACTGAAGCTTTCTTT	CASSSNLATAFPNTEAFF
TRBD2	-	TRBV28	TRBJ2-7	TGTGCCAGCAGTTTGTCGGGAGGGTGGGGTTCCTACGAGCAGTACTTC	CASSLSGGWGSYEQYF
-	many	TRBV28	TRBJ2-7	TGTGCCAGCAGTAGGAAAAGGGGCTACGAGCAGTACTTC	CASSRKRGYEQYF
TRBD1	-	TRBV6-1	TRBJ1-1	TGTGCCAGCAGGAGGGCCGGGACAGGGGGGAACACTGAGGCTTTCTTT	CASRRAGTGGNTEAFF
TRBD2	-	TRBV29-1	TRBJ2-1	TGCAGCGTTGAAGGGACTAGTCTGTCCTACAATGAGCAGTTCTTC	CSVEGTSLSYNEQFF
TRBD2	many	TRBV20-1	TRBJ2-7	TGCAGTGCTAGCTCGAACCCGGGACTAACCTACGAGCAGTACTTC	CSASSNPGLTYEQYF
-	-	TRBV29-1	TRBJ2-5	TGCAGCGCCTGCGAGGGGCCCCAAGAGACCCAGTACTTC	CSACEGPQETQYF
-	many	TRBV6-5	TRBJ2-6	TGTGCCAGCAGTTACCTTCATAGCTCTGGGGCCAACGTCCTGACTTTC	CASSYLHSSGANVLTF
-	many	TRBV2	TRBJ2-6	TGTGCCAGCTATGGTGAGGCCAACGTCCTGACTTTC	CASYGEANVLTF
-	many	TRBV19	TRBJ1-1	TGTGCCAGTAACGGGGACCGGCGCGGGGGGACTGAAGCTTTCTTT	CASNGDRRGGTEAFF
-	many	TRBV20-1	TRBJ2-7	TGCAGTGCTAGAGGGGAGCGCGAGCAGTACTTC	CSARGEREQYF
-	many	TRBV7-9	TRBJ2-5	TGTGCCAGCAGCTTCACCCAGGGGACAGAGACCCAGTACTTC	CASSFTQGTETQYF
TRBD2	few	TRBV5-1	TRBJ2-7	TGCGCCAGCAGCTTGGGGGCCCGGGACTACTCCTACGAGCAGTACTTC	CASSLGARDYSYEQYF
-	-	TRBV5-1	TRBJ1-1	TGCGCCAGCAGCTCCCGCAGGGGGAACACTGAAGCTTTCTTT	CASSSRRGNTEAFF
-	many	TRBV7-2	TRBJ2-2	TGTGCCAGCAGCTTAGGGCAGATCACCGGGGAGCTGTTTTTT	CASSLGQITGELFF
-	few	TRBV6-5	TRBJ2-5	TGTGCCAGCAGTTCGCGGGCCCACCAAGAGACCCAGTACTTC	CASSSRAHQETQYF
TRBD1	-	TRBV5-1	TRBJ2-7	TGCGCCAGCAGCTTGGCCCGGGGACAGTCTTACGAGCAGTACTTC	CASSLARGQSYEQYF
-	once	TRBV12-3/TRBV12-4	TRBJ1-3	TGTGCCAGCAGTCGCAGGGTTGGCACCATATATTTT	CASSRRVGTIYF
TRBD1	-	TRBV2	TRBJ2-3	TGTGCCAGCAGCGCAGGGGGTCCACACTCGGATACGCAGTATTTT	CASSAGGPHSDTQYF
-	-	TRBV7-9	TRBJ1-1	TGTGCCAGCAGCCTAGGGACCGCGGTATTT	CASSLGTAVF
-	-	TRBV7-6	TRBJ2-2	TGTGCCAGCAGCTTATATGGGGAAGGCGCCGGGGAGCTGTTTTTT	CASSLYGEGAGELFF
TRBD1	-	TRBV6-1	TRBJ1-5	TGTGCCAGCAGTGAAGAGGACAGGGGGGGCAATCAGCCCCAGCATTTT	CASSEEDRGGNQPQHF
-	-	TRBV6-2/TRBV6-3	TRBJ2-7	TGTGCCAGCAGTTATTCCAGACAGCTTCCTCACTACGAGCAGTACTTC	CASSYSRQLPHYEQYF
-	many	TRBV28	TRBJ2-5	TGTGCCAGCAGTTCCCCAGGGGATTGGGAGACCCAGTACTTC	CASSSPGDWETQYF
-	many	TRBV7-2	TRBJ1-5	TGTGCCAGCAGCTTAGTGGAGGTGCAGCCCCAGCATTTT	CASSLVEVQPQHF
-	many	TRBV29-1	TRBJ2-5	TGCAGCGTTGGAGGGGGAGATTCAGGGGCTCAAGAGACCCAGTACTTC	CSVGGGDSGAQETQYF
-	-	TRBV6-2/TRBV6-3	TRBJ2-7	TGTGCCAGCAGTTACCGTGCTGCCAGGGTAGACGAGCAGTACTTC	CASSYRAARVDEQYF
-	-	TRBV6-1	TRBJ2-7	TGTGCCAGCAGAACCCGACTAGACTACGAGCAGTACTTC	CASRTRLDYEQYF
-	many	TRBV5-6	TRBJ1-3	TGTGCCAGCAGCTTGGAGCCCGGTGGAAACACCATATATTTT	CASSLEPGGNTIYF
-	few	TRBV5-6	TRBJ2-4	TGTGCCAGCAGCGGGGCCCAGCCGGGACACTTTCAGTACTTC	CASSGAQPGHFQYF
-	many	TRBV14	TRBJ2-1	TGTGCCAGCAGCCAAAGGGGATTCAATGAGCAGTTCTTC	CASSQRGFNEQFF
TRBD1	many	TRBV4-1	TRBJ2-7	TGTGCCAGCAGCTTGCCGGGGACAGGGGGCTACGAGCAGTACTTC	CASSLPGTGGYEQYF
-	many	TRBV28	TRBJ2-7	TGTGCCAGCAGTTTACGACCGTACTCCTACGAGCAGTACTTC	CASSLRPYSYEQYF
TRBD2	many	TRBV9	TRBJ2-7	TGTGCCAGCAGCGTAGGGGCGGGAGAGGACTACGAGCAGTACTTC	CASSVGAGEDYEQYF
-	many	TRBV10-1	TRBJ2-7	TGCGCCAGCAGTCAGGACTCAAGCTCCTACGAGCAGTACTTC	CASSQDSSSYEQYF
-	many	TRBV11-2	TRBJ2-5	TGTGCCAGCAGCCCAAGGTGGCGGGAGACCCAGTACTTC	CASSPRWRETQYF